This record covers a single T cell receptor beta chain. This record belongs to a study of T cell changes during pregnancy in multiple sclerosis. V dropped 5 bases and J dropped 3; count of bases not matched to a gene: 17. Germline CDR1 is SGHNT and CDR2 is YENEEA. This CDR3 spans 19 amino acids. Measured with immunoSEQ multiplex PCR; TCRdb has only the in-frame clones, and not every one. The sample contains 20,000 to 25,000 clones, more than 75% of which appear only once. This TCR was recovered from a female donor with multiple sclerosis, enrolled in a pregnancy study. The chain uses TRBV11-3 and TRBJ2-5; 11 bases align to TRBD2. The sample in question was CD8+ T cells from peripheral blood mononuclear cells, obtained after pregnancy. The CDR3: CASSLMDPGLAAVKETQYF. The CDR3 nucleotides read TGTGCCAGCAGCCTTATGGACCCGGGACTAGCGGCCGTTAAAGAGACCCAGTACTTC.